Below, 13 T cell receptor beta chains from the same sample are listed, as sequenced in a study of tumor and adjacent non-tumor tissue in lung cancer. The template was RNA from unsorted bulk tissue. More than 3 cm separated this lung sample from the edge of the tumor. Three rounds of nested PCR, following a modified ARM-PCR protocol, produced the TCRbeta library. TCRdb passed the multiplex PCR reads through MiXCR, listing each CDR3 protein once. The repertoire holds about 67,000 distinct CDR3 sequences, with roughly 77% as singletons. The sequenced sample consisted of distant non-tumor lung tissue. The receptors shown here come from a man in his fifties or sixties with non-small cell lung cancer.

Comments on this clonotype: At one boundary the junction diverges from the germline segment, which might be a read error. The gene calls are TRBV6-1 and TRBJ2-3; possible D gene TRBD2, 5 bases. The CDR3 runs 16 residues. Germline V gene sequence: CDR1 MNHNS, CDR2 SASEGT. This CDR3 is CVSRKAQWESPDTQYF. In nucleotides, the CDR3 is TGTGTCAGCAGGAAGGCCCAGTGGGAGAGCCCAGATACGCAGTATTTT.

A remark on this clonotype: The conserved closing phenylalanine or tryptophan is absent in this CDR3, likely reflecting a read error. The chain recombines TRBV5-4 with TRBJ2-2, with 14 bases identical to TRBD2. The trim removed 4 bases at V and 3 bases at J, leaving 5 bases unmatched. The CDR3 runs 17 residues. Looked up from germline, CDR1 is SGHNT and CDR2 is YYREEE (reference sequence). The CDR3 DNA sequence: TGTGCCAGCAGCGCGCCGGGACTAGCGGGAGACACCGGGGAGCTGTTTTTA. It specifies CASSAPGLAGDTGELFL.

In regard to this clonotype: The CDR3 does not end in the conserved phenylalanine or tryptophan, so this is likely a read error. The chain combines TRBV28 with TRBJ1-1; D perhaps matches TRBD1 (6 bases). Germline V gene sequence: CDR1 MDHEN, CDR2 SYDVKM. The CDR3 has 16 amino acids. V was shortened by 5 bases and J by 3 bases, with 19 bases between the two germline ends. For the CDR3, the DNA is TGTGCCAGCAGTGTAGACAGGTCGAGGACCGACACTGAAGCTTTCCTT. Its protein is CASSVDRSRTDTEAFL.

On this clonotype itself: A junction boundary mismatches the germline segment, possibly from a read error. This chain connects TRBV10-2 to TRBJ1-5; tentatively, D is TRBD1 (5 bases). Per germline, CDR1 WSHSY and CDR2 SAAADI. This CDR3 contains 16 residues. CDR3 bases: TGCGCCAGCAGTGATGAGGGAGGGGAGTCAAGTCAGCCTCAGCACTTT. Encoded protein: CASSDEGGESSQPQHF.

Concerning this clonotype: The germline gene is not matched at one end of the junction; a read error may be the cause. V gene TRBV7-9 combines with J gene TRBJ2-5, with D maybe TRBD2 (6 bases). Germline lookup yields CDR1 SEHNR and CDR2 FQNEAQ (reference sequence). This CDR3 comprises 16 residues. In DNA, the CDR3 is TGTACCAGCAGCTTCGGAACAAGCCGGAGGGAAGAGACCCAGTACTTC. Translation gives CTSSFGTSRREETQYF.

On this clonotype: The junction differs from germline at one of its ends, possibly a read error. The chain combines TRBV5-6 with TRBJ2-2, with D possibly TRBD1 on 6 matching bases. The V gene's germline CDR1 is SGHDT and CDR2 YYEEEE. The CDR3 is 15 residues long. This CDR3 reads CVSSLADRRTGELFF. CDR3 in DNA: TGTGTCAGCAGCTTGGCCGACAGGCGCACCGGGGAGCTATTTTTT.

This clonotype was counted at least ten times. This sequence joins TRBV28 and TRBJ2-1, with TRBD1 identical over 11 bases. Germline values: CDR1 MDHEN, CDR2 SYDVKM. Trimming at V came to 6 bases and at J to 7 bases, leaving 14 bases not matched to a gene. The CDR3 contains 17 residues. CDR3 region: CASRFARLRDRGNEQFF. The CDR3 bases are TGTGCCAGCAGATTTGCGAGATTACGGGACAGGGGGAATGAGCAGTTCTTC.

In regard to this clonotype: One junction end disagrees with the germline gene, perhaps due to a read error. The V gene is TRBV29-1, the J gene TRBJ1-1, with D unclear. The CDR3 is 14 residues long. The germline V gene encodes CDR1 SQVTM and CDR2 ANQGSEA. CDR3 sequence: CSAEDGRSNIEAFF. The CDR3 nucleotides read TGCAGCGCAGAAGATGGCAGATCGAACATTGAAGCTTTCTTT.

This clonotype has a single count. A much larger clone lies a single base off, so this may be a read error. This sequence joins TRBV6-4 and TRBJ2-1; D not resolved. The CDR3 length is 13 residues. Trimming shortened V by 5 bases and J by 8 bases, and 13 bases separated the two germline ends. In germline, CDR1 is MRHNA, CDR2 SNTAGT. This chain's CDR3 is CASSKSSYHEQFF. CDR3 coding DNA: TGTGCCAGCAGTAAGTCCTCTTATCATGAGCAGTTCTTC.

Regarding this clonotype: The CDR3 does not end in the conserved phenylalanine or tryptophan, so this is likely a read error. J is TRBJ2-1 and V is TRBV4-1; TRBD2 might be the D (5 bases). This CDR3 has 18 residues. Germline V lookup: CDR1 MGHRA, CDR2 YSYEKL. The CDR3 DNA follows: TGTGCCAGCAGCCAATCCCCCGTTGGAGCGGCCGACTACAATGAGCAGTTCTTG. Amino acids: CASSQSPVGAADYNEQFL.

About this clonotype: As the CDR3 is not closed by the conserved phenylalanine or tryptophan, this likely results from a read error. J is TRBJ1-1 and V is TRBV29-1; perhaps TRBD1 as D (5 bases). CDR1 is SQVTM and CDR2 is ANQGSEA in the germline V gene. CDR3 length: 14 residues. Between the trimmed V and J ends, which lost 6 bases and 4 bases, there was a span of 18 bases. For the CDR3, the DNA is TGCAGCGTCGTTGTTGGGGGGGTCGGCACTGAAGCTTTCATT. This encodes CSVVVGGVGTEAFI.

In its sample, this clonotype was seen once. Likely a read error: the CDR3 ends without its conserved phenylalanine or tryptophan. This chain joins TRBV6-5 and TRBJ1-1; perhaps TRBD1 as D (5 bases). Germline CDR1 is MNHEY and CDR2 is SVGAGI. V gave up 9 bases and J gave up 2 bases, with 10 bases separating them. The CDR3 sequence is 12 residues long. CDR3 region: CARRQGNTEAFL. CDR3 DNA: TGTGCCAGGAGGCAGGGTAACACTGAAGCTTTCCTT.

In regard to this clonotype: Since the CDR3 does not end with the conserved phenylalanine or tryptophan, this likely comes from a read error. The rearrangement uses TRBV12-3 or TRBV12-4 and TRBJ2-1, with 7 bases that match TRBD2. The CDR3 has 15 amino acids. Here the CDR3 DNA reads TGTGTCAGCAGTTTCCTCCAGCGGGACCACAATGAGCAGTTCGTC. Protein: CVSSFLQRDHNEQFV.